This T cell receptor (beta chain) was identified during a study of metastatic and nonmetastatic thyroid tumors. The overall study: Where malignant and benign thyroid patients were concerned, repertoires were compared across blood and tumor or nodule tissue. Study outcomes and limitations: As reported, TCR beta diversity in blood and tumor was significantly higher in malignant thyroid tumors than in benign nodules.

This clone was counted between two and nine times. Its antigen is not known. The CDR3 has 13 amino acids. Germline-derived CDR1 and CDR2 are MNHNS and SASEGT. V was clipped by 11 bases and J by 4 bases, with 17 bases between them. TCRdb called clones again from the PCR reads with MiXCR. The repertoire has about 93,000 clones, 9.5% to 15% of them found once; the top ten carry approximately 10%. Patients had received no treatment of any kind before thyroid surgery. The source is a female donor with papillary thyroid cancer or a benign thyroid nodule (not recorded which). Some clones in this sample may be carry-over from other donors' samples. Sample: blood. The chain joins TRBV6-1 to TRBJ1-1; D is unclear. CDR3 nucleotides: TGTGCCGGCAACGAGGTGGTATTCACTGAAGCTTTCTTT. Translating it yields CAGNEVVFTEAFF.